The 21 T cell receptor beta chains reported below all come from one sample, sequenced in a study of T cell responses to AZD1222 COVID-19 vaccine. Libraries were prepared by immunoSEQ multiplex PCR; TCRdb keeps only in-frame clonotypes and omits some of them. The repertoire has approximately 130,000 clones, roughly nine tenths of them found once; the top ten carry roughly 5.4%. The sequencing here drew on peripheral blood, taken on day 0 of AZD1222 vaccination. Receptor source: an adult in good health.

The chain couples TRBV9 to TRBJ1-3; TRBD1 might be the D (5 bases). The ends were cut back, 0 bases at V and 4 bases at J, with 8 bases in the middle. From germline, CDR1 is SGDLS and CDR2 YYNGEE. This CDR3 is 14 amino acids long. CDR3: CASSVGAGGNTIYF. The CDR3 DNA reads as TGTGCCAGCAGCGTAGGAGCAGGGGGAAACACCATATATTTT.

The rearrangement uses TRBV7-9 and TRBJ1-1; TRBD1 might be the D (6 bases). The CDR3 runs to 16 residues. V was clipped by 1 base and J by 3 bases, with 15 bases between them. CDR1 and CDR2 from the germline V gene are SEHNR and FQNEAQ (reference sequence). As DNA, the CDR3 is TGTGCCAGCAGCTTAGTCCACCAAAAGGGGGACACTGAAGCTTTCTTT. Translated, it gives CASSLVHQKGDTEAFF.

This clone appeared a single time. The chain links TRBV27 to TRBJ1-1, with TRBD1 as a possible D gene (6 bases). The CDR3 is 15 amino acids. V was cut by 8 bases and J by 1 base, with 17 bases left in between. The germline V gene encodes CDR1 MNHEY and CDR2 SMNVEV (reference sequence). The CDR3 loop is CASRTFGTPNTEAFF. Here the CDR3 DNA reads TGTGCCAGCCGAACCTTCGGGACACCGAACACTGAAGCTTTCTTT.

This chain connects TRBV20-1 to TRBJ1-2; D ambiguous. The CDR3 loop spans 11 amino acids. The V gene's germline CDR1 is DFQATT and CDR2 SNEGSKA (reference sequence). The V end lost 6 bases, the J end lost 6 bases, and 11 bases lay between the germline ends. CDR3 nucleotide sequence: TGCAGTGCCATGGGAGGCAATGGCTACACCTTC. Its protein product is CSAMGGNGYTF.

This chain links TRBV9 with TRBJ1-2; tentative D call: TRBD1 (5 bases). Per the germline V gene, CDR1 is SGDLS and CDR2 is YYNGEE. The V end lost 1 base, the J end lost 5 bases, and 12 bases lay between the germline ends. The CDR3 contains 14 residues. CDR3 region: CASSVTGGLYGYTF. The CDR3 bases are TGTGCCAGCAGCGTAACGGGGGGACTTTATGGCTACACCTTC. The variable domain in full, completed from reference TRBV9 and TRBJ1-2, reads DSGVTQTPKHLITATGQRVTLRCSPRSGDLSVYWYQQSLDQGLQFLIQYYNGEERAKGNILERFSAQQFPDLHSELNLSSLELGDSALYFCASSVTGGLYGYTFGSGTRLTVV.

This clone showed up just once. The chain is built from TRBV6-1 and TRBJ1-2; tentative D call: TRBD1 (6 bases). Between the trimmed V and J ends, which lost 1 base and 4 bases, there was a span of 10 bases. The CDR3 has 14 residues. CDR1 MNHNS and CDR2 SASEGT come from the germline V gene. As DNA, the CDR3 is TGTGCCAGCAGTGAAGTTACAGGGACCTATGGCTACACCTTC. Amino acid sequence: CASSEVTGTYGYTF.

This clone was counted once. CDR3 in amino acids: CAWSESGRDSSYEQYF. CDR3 sequence (DNA): TGTGCCTGGAGCGAGTCCGGCCGGGACAGCTCCTACGAGCAGTACTTC. V gene TRBV30 combines with J gene TRBJ2-7, with 7 bases lining up with TRBD1. This CDR3 is 16 amino acids long. After removal of 3 bases from V and 0 bases from J, the junction contained 11 bases not matched to a gene. Germline CDR1 is GTSNPN and CDR2 is SVGIG (reference sequence).

The gene calls are TRBV12-3 or TRBV12-4 and TRBJ2-6, with unresolved D. Trimming left V 6 bases short and J 5 bases short, with 8 bases between. The length of the CDR3 is 13 residues. The CDR3 DNA sequence: TGTGCCAGCAGGTATGGGAGGGCCAACGTCCTGACTTTC. It specifies CASRYGRANVLTF.

The V and J genes are TRBV18 and TRBJ1-6; the D is unclear. Germline V gene lookup returns CDR1 KGHSH and CDR2 LQKENI. Between the trimmed V and J ends, which lost 3 bases and 10 bases, there was a span of 10 bases. The CDR3 consists of 13 residues. The CDR3 coding sequence is TGTGCCAGCTCACCGGCGGACCAATCACCCCTCCACTTT. It translates to CASSPADQSPLHF.

This rearrangement joins TRBV28 to TRBJ1-2; D not resolved. CDR1 and CDR2 (germline): MDHEN, SYDVKM. CDR3 length: 13 residues. V lost 5 bases and J 6 bases, leaving 13 bases between the germline ends. CDR3: CASSEPSPDGYTF. The CDR3 coding sequence is TGTGCCAGCAGTGAACCCAGTCCTGATGGCTACACCTTC.

This chain joins TRBV11-1 and TRBJ2-1; D remains ambiguous. Per the germline V gene, CDR1 is SGHAT and CDR2 is FQDESV (reference sequence). V dropped 1 base and J dropped 6 bases, with 10 bases sitting between them. The CDR3 runs to 14 residues. The CDR3 region is CASSLEWVSNEQFF. CDR3 bases: TGTGCCAGCAGCTTAGAGTGGGTATCCAATGAGCAGTTCTTC.

This clone has a handful of counts. The genes are TRBV19 and TRBJ1-4; TRBD1 is a possible D gene (5 bases). The CDR3 spans 15 residues. With 1 base removed from V and 5 bases from J, the gap between germline ends came to 11 bases. In germline, CDR1 is LNHDA, CDR2 SQIVND (reference sequence). CDR3 nucleotides: TGTGCCAGTAGTATAGGACGACAGCCGAATGAAAAACTGTTTTTT. Translating gives CASSIGRQPNEKLFF.

The genes are TRBV27 and TRBJ1-1, with D possibly matching TRBD1 (5 bases). CDR3 length equals 13 residues. Deletions cut 4 bases from V and 2 bases from J, with 8 bases between. In germline, CDR1 is MNHEY, CDR2 SMNVEV (reference sequence). The CDR3 is CASSYRGNTEAFF. The CDR3 DNA sequence: TGTGCCAGCAGTTATAGGGGCAACACTGAAGCTTTCTTT.

V is TRBV7-9 and J is TRBJ2-7; D not certain. Germline V lookup: CDR1 SEHNR, CDR2 FQNEAQ (reference sequence). Trimming cost V 6 bases and J 4 bases, with 10 bases left between them. This CDR3 is built from 12 residues. The CDR3 loop is CASSLPEYEQYF. CDR3 DNA: TGTGCCAGCAGTCTACCGGAGTACGAGCAGTACTTC.

V and J are TRBV30 and TRBJ1-6; no clear D. The germline V and J ends were trimmed by 8 bases and 1 base, with 6 bases remaining between them. Germline V lookup: CDR1 GTSNPN, CDR2 SVGIG (reference sequence). This CDR3 is 12 amino acids long. The CDR3 here is CAAGSYNSPLHF. The CDR3 DNA sequence: TGTGCCGCCGGGTCCTATAATTCACCCCTCCACTTT.

The rearrangement uses TRBV18 and TRBJ1-5; 9 nucleotides match TRBD1. The CDR3 extends over 15 amino acids. V trimming: 4 bases; J trimming: 1 base; junction bases outside the gene matches: 2. CDR1 and CDR2 (germline): KGHSH, LQKENI. In DNA form, the CDR3 reads TGTGCCAGCTCACGGACAGGGGTAAGCAATCAGCCCCAGCATTTT. It is translated as CASSRTGVSNQPQHF.

The chain carries TRBV28 and TRBJ1-5, with D possibly being TRBD1 (6 bases). The germline gives CDR1 MDHEN, CDR2 SYDVKM. Deletions cut 3 bases from V and 4 bases from J, with 10 bases between. The CDR3 spans 14 residues. The CDR3 nucleotides read TGTGCCAGCAGTTTGACAGGACGGAATCAGCCCCAGCATTTT. Translating it yields CASSLTGRNQPQHF.

This chain joins TRBV7-8 and TRBJ1-2; D perhaps matches TRBD1 (5 bases). CDR1 SGHVS and CDR2 FQNEAQ come from the germline V gene. With 5 bases removed from V and 8 bases from J, the gap between germline ends came to 21 bases. The CDR3 totals 15 residues. CDR3 region: CASSRGKRQILGYTF. The CDR3 DNA sequence: TGTGCCAGCAGCCGAGGGAAACGACAGATCTTAGGCTACACCTTC.

The chain recombines TRBV7-9 with TRBJ2-7; D possibly corresponds to TRBD2 (6 bases). CDR3 length: 15 residues. Germline lookup yields CDR1 SEHNR and CDR2 FQNEAQ (reference sequence). V lost 3 bases to trimming and J lost 8 bases, with 20 bases between them. This CDR3 is CASSFVGGNSTKQYF. CDR3 sequence (DNA): TGTGCCAGCAGCTTTGTCGGGGGTAACTCTACGAAGCAGTACTTC.

V usage is TRBV29-1 and J usage is TRBJ1-2, with a possible D match to TRBD1 (5 bases). CDR1 is SQVTM and CDR2 is ANQGSEA in the germline V gene. There are 13 residues in the CDR3. With 6 bases removed from V and 0 bases from J, the gap between germline ends came to 11 bases. Written as DNA, the CDR3 is TGCAGCGTCCGGGACGGCCCTAACTATGGCTACACCTTC. Protein sequence: CSVRDGPNYGYTF.

The chain uses TRBV21-1 and TRBJ2-1; the listed D gene, TRBD2, was not tested against the DNA. TRBV21-1 is given as a pseudogene. The CDR3 has 14 residues. The CDR3 coding sequence is TGTGCCAGCAGCGCGGGACTCCTACGCAATGAGCAGTTCTTC. It specifies CASSAGLLRNEQFF.